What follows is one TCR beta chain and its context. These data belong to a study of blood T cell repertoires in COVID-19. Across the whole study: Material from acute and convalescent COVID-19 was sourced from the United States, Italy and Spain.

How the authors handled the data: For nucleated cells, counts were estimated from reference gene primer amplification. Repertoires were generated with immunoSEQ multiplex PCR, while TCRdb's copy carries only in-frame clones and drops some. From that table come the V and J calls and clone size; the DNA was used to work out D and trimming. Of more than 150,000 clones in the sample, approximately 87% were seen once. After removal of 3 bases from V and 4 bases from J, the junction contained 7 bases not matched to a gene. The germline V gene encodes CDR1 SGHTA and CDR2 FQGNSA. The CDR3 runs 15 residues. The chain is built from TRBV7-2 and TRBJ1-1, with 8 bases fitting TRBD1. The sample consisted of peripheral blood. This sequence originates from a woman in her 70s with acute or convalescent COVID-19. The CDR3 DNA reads TGTGCCAGCAGCTTCCAACAGGGGGGTATCACTGAAGCTTTCTTT. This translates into CASSFQQGGITEAFF.